This TCR beta chain was captured in a study of T-cell reconstitution after alpha-beta-depleted transplantation in children. Findings of the study overall: Several hundred expanded graft clones reportedly gave rise to the alpha-beta T cells present about two months after transplant. The main origin of T-cell counts and diversity one year after transplant was newly produced T cells.

A few counts support this clonotype. The antigen is undetermined. Germline-derived CDR1 and CDR2 are SQVTM and ANQGSEA. The CDR3 has 14 amino acids. V lost 1 base and J lost 0; bases outside the gene matches: 3. The library targeted TCRbeta and was prepared with unique molecular identifiers. TCRdb called the PCR reads again in MiXCR, with one record for every CDR3 protein. This table has about 340,000 distinct CDR3 sequences, about a sixth appearing once. The material was PBMCs, mostly from graft donor cells, obtained 360 days after TCRalphabeta/CD19-depleted stem cell transplant. The TCR comes from a male patient under 10 years old who had a stem cell transplant for acute lymphoblastic leukemia, so the T cells may come from the graft donor. V usage is TRBV29-1 and J usage is TRBJ2-7; TRBD1 agrees at 7 bases. The CDR3 is CSVEVPGGSYEQYF. The CDR3 bases are TGCAGCGTTGAAGTGCCAGGGGGCTCCTACGAGCAGTACTTC.